This passage covers 3 T cell receptor beta chains from one sample sequenced in a study of T cell repertoires in cytomegalovirus infection. TCRdb reanalysed the reads using MiXCR and keeps one entry per CDR3 protein. The table lists about 190,000 distinct CDR3 sequences, 8% to 10% of them singletons, with about 4.6% in the top ten. Sequenced sample: PBMCs. The origin of the receptors is a human donor in good health (CMV status not recorded). Some clones in this sample may be carry-over from other donors' samples.

V gene TRBV30 combines with J gene TRBJ2-2; D not certain. With 1 base removed from V and 5 bases from J, the gap between germline ends came to 5 bases. The CDR3 loop spans 12 amino acids. Germline CDR1 GTSNPN, CDR2 SVGIG (reference sequence). The CDR3 bases are TGTGCCTGGAGTGGGGTAACCGGGGAGCTGTTTTTT. Translating it yields CAWSGVTGELFF. Full variable domain (outside the CDR3, taken from reference TRBV30 and TRBJ2-2): SQTIHQWPATLVQPVGSPLSLECTVEGTSNPNLYWYRQAAGRGLQLLFYSVGIGQISSEVPQNLSASRPQDRQFILSSKKLLLSDSGFYLCAWSGVTGELFFGEGSRLTVL.

This clonotype occurred a few times. The gene calls are TRBV19 and TRBJ2-7, with a possible D match to TRBD1 (5 bases). CDR1 is LNHDA, CDR2 SQIVND, per germline (reference sequence). Trimming removed 0 bases from V and 6 bases from J, with 9 bases in between. This CDR3 has 13 amino acids. Written as DNA, the CDR3 is TGTGCCAGTAGTATAGATGGGGCGCTCGAGCAGTACTTC. Translating it yields CASSIDGALEQYF. The whole variable domain, remainder taken from reference TRBV19 and TRBJ2-7, is DGGITQSPKYLFRKEGQNVTLSCEQNLNHDAMYWYRQDPGQGLRLIYYSQIVNDFQKGDIAEGYSVSREKKESFPLTVTSAQKNPTAFYLCASSIDGALEQYFGPGTRLTVT.

This clonotype was seen at least ten times. The chain carries TRBV28 and TRBJ2-5, with D unresolved. The CDR3 totals 13 residues. V was trimmed by 3 bases and J by 5 bases, leaving 10 bases between them. The germline gives CDR1 MDHEN, CDR2 SYDVKM. The CDR3 DNA reads TGTGCCAGCAGTTTGATGGGTGTGGAGACCCAGTACTTC. Encoded protein: CASSLMGVETQYF.